These T cell receptor beta chains were read from a single sample in a study of blood T cells in healthy people across ages. TCRdb passed the 5' RACE reads through MiXCR, listing each CDR3 protein once. Of some 1.7 million distinct CDR3 sequences detected, about 30% appear once; the ten largest clones hold approximately 7.7%. Sequencing input: blood. These receptor sequences come from a woman aged 25 to 45 in good health. CDR3s include the opening cysteine and the closing phenylalanine or tryptophan. Each record gives: clone size, J gene, D gene, V gene, CDR3 DNA, CDR3 protein. D genes are given only for firm matches. Clone size is stated in some rows and not others, as once, few, many or a class when expanded.

-	TRBJ2-7	-	TRBV5-1	TGCGCCAGCAGCCCGAAGAGGGGAGAGGGGGGCGGCGAGCAGTACTTC	CASSPKRGEGGGEQYF
few	TRBJ2-1	-	TRBV11-2	TGTGCCAGCGGCTCCCCAGACAGAAAATGGTCGAGTGAGCAGTTCTTC	CASGSPDRKWSSEQFF
many	TRBJ2-7	-	TRBV4-3	TGCGCCAGCAGCCAAGTGGCGGACGGCTACGAGCAGTACTTC	CASSQVADGYEQYF
few	TRBJ2-6	TRBD1	TRBV5-1	TGCGCCAGCAGCTTGGTGCGACAGGGGTCTGGGGCCAACGTCCTGACTTTC	CASSLVRQGSGANVLTF
-	TRBJ2-7	-	TRBV3-1	TGTGCCAGCAGCCAAACGATGTACGAGCAGTACTTC	CASSQTMYEQYF
many	TRBJ2-7	-	TRBV28	TGTGCCAGCACTCGACAGGCCCCTCTCGATCAGTACTTC	CASTRQAPLDQYF
few	TRBJ2-5	-	TRBV7-2	TGTGCCAGCAGCTTAGAAGTCTCCCGAGAGACCCAGTACTTC	CASSLEVSRETQYF
-	TRBJ2-5	-	TRBV5-1	TGCGCCAGCAGCGAGGGGAATAAAGAGGCCCAGTACTTC	CASSEGNKEAQYF
few	TRBJ1-5	TRBD1	TRBV20-1	TGCAGTGCCGCGACAGGGGATCAGCCCCAGCATTTT	CSAATGDQPQHF
-	TRBJ2-7	TRBD2	TRBV28	TGTGCCAGCAGTGGGGTAGGGACTAGCGGGGGTTACGAGCAGTACTTC	CASSGVGTSGGYEQYF
few	TRBJ1-2	TRBD1	TRBV20-1	TGCAGTGCTGTCGATACAGGGGCGTATGGCTACACCTTC	CSAVDTGAYGYTF
many	TRBJ2-6	-	TRBV7-3	TGTGCCAGCAGCTTACAGGACTCTGGGGCCAACGTCCTGACTTTC	CASSLQDSGANVLTF
-	TRBJ2-2	TRBD2	TRBV20-1	TGCAGTGCACTAGCGGGAGCCGGGGAGCTGTTTTTT	CSALAGAGELFF
-	TRBJ1-6	-	TRBV2	TGTGCCAGCTCCCGGTGGCAGGGGATGGTCGCGCCCTCACCCCTCCACTTT	CASSRWQGMVAPSPLHF
few	TRBJ2-1	-	TRBV6-2/TRBV6-3	TGTGCCAGCAGTCGCCCCCCGCGGACAAATGAGCAGTTCTTC	CASSRPPRTNEQFF
-	TRBJ2-3	-	TRBV20-1	TGCAGTGCTAGACCCGCTAGCAGGGGGGCGTCAGATACGCAGTATTTT	CSARPASRGASDTQYF
many	TRBJ2-7	-	TRBV24-1	TGTGCCACCAGTGACCCGACGCATACAAATTCCTACGAGCAGTACTTC	CATSDPTHTNSYEQYF
few	TRBJ1-2	TRBD1	TRBV24-1	TGTGCCACCAGTGACCGGGACAGAGAGAGGGGCTACACCTTC	CATSDRDRERGYTF
-	TRBJ2-2	-	TRBV5-1	TGCGCCAGCAGCTTGGAGCAGGGGAACACCGGGGAGCTGTTTTTT	CASSLEQGNTGELFF
-	TRBJ2-4	TRBD1	TRBV7-2	TGTGCCAGCAGCTTTTTGGGGAACAGGGGGGCCAAAAACATTCAGTACTTC	CASSFLGNRGAKNIQYF
-	TRBJ1-1	-	TRBV10-3	TGTGCCATCAGCTCGACAGCGAACACTGAAGCTTTCTTT	CAISSTANTEAFF
few	TRBJ2-7	-	TRBV12-3/TRBV12-4	TGTGCCAGCAGGGACCGAACAGGGACCAGCTACGAGCAGTACTTC	CASRDRTGTSYEQYF
many	TRBJ2-5	TRBD1	TRBV24-1	TGTGCCACCAGTGACCCGGGACAGGGGAAAGAGACCCAGTACTTC	CATSDPGQGKETQYF
many	TRBJ2-1	TRBD2	TRBV29-1	TGCAGCGTTGCGGGGACTAGCGGAAGCTCCTACAATGAGCAGTTCTTC	CSVAGTSGSSYNEQFF
-	TRBJ2-7	TRBD1	TRBV18	TGTGCCAGCTCACCTAAAACCGGACAGGGGGCCATCTACGAGCAGTACTTC	CASSPKTGQGAIYEQYF
few	TRBJ1-2	-	TRBV18	TGTGCCAGCTCACGTCCCACTGATGGCTACACCTTC	CASSRPTDGYTF
-	TRBJ2-1	-	TRBV6-7	TGTGCCAGCAGTTGCTCTGGACCCGGTGAGCAGTTCTTC	CASSCSGPGEQFF